These T cell receptor beta chains were read from a single sample in a study of control samples from healthy donors and cancer patients. Sequencing was performed with immunoSEQ multiplex PCR; in TCRdb, only in-frame clones are kept and a portion is missing. The sample has 99,000 or so clones, about 83% seen once. Sequencing was performed on blood. The receptors derive from a woman aged 45 to 65 in good health. Each CDR3 is given with its conserved first and last residue. Each record gives: V gene, J gene, D gene, CDR3 protein. A D gene is named only where the DNA matches it firmly.

>TRBV21-1|TRBJ1-1|-
CASSKGHLNTEAFF
>TRBV9|TRBJ2-7|TRBD2
CASSQDRGTSGKPYEQYF
>TRBV3-1/TRBV3-2|TRBJ1-2|TRBD1
CASSVDRGHLRYGYTF
>TRBV4-3|TRBJ2-7|TRBD2
CASSQAGTSGSSYEQYF
>TRBV16|TRBJ1-4|-
CASSQFRGHEKLFF
>TRBV19|TRBJ2-1|TRBD2
CASVTTSGGEQFF
>TRBV23-1|TRBJ2-6|-
CASTDIPGDGRSGANVLTF
>TRBV3-1/TRBV3-2|TRBJ2-5|-
CASSTQETQYF
>TRBV13|TRBJ1-2|TRBD1
CASSVDRTYGYTF
>TRBV5-6|TRBJ1-6|-
CASSRDDLDNSPLHF
>TRBV7-2|TRBJ1-1|-
CASSLVRTSGEAFF
>TRBV12-3/TRBV12-4|TRBJ2-1|-
CASSWFNEQFF
>TRBV15|TRBJ2-5|-
CATRTGYQETQYF
>TRBV6-5|TRBJ1-5|-
CASSSTQDQPQHF
>TRBV7-9|TRBJ2-3|TRBD2
CASSLKRAGATTDTQYF
>TRBV5-8|TRBJ2-2|-
CASSLYQGTGELFF
>TRBV16|TRBJ1-1|-
CASTSGYKDLNTEAFF
>TRBV6-5|TRBJ1-1|-
CASSYPRGRNTEAFF
>TRBV28|TRBJ2-1|TRBD1
CASSLTAGTGSYNEQFF
>TRBV6-1|TRBJ1-6|TRBD1
CASSEQQGRNSPLHF
>TRBV30|TRBJ2-3|-
CAWSNGGVSTDTQYF
>TRBV9|TRBJ1-2|-
CASSVEGVTNYGYTF
>TRBV9|TRBJ2-5|-
CASSVARGNGETQYF
>TRBV24-1|TRBJ2-2|-
CATSAPITGELFF
>TRBV11-3|TRBJ2-5|-
CASSLLGEETQYF
>TRBV28|TRBJ1-4|-
CASSTPGGGRKLFF
>TRBV7-2|TRBJ1-5|-
CASSRGGGDGHQPQHF
>TRBV9|TRBJ2-7|-
CASSVAGGDEQYF
>TRBV30|TRBJ1-2|-
CAWSGGVGYTF
>TRBV10-3|TRBJ2-7|-
CATGEGYEQYF
>TRBV7-9|TRBJ2-5|TRBD1
CASSKTTGGWETQYF
>TRBV21-1|TRBJ1-1|-
CASSKMDGGAEAFF
>TRBV28|TRBJ1-3|-
CASSLIGNTIYF
>TRBV6-4|TRBJ1-4|-
CASSQTGTTNEKLFF
>TRBV5-8|TRBJ1-2|-
CASSLETGNNYGYTF
>TRBV27|TRBJ1-3|-
CASSLSGPRSSGNTIYF
>TRBV24-1|TRBJ2-3|TRBD2
CATSDPSGGGGTDTQYF
>TRBV6-2/TRBV6-3|TRBJ1-4|-
CASSYYFATNEKLFF
>TRBV9|TRBJ1-6|TRBD1
CASSSRTGDSPLHF
>TRBV6-5|TRBJ1-1|TRBD1
CASRRQGATNEAFF
>TRBV28|TRBJ2-5|TRBD1
CASSLPPGQGRETQYF
>TRBV9|TRBJ1-6|TRBD1
CASSTQTGDPASLHF
>TRBV7-2|TRBJ1-5|-
CASSLESGQPQHF
>TRBV11-3|TRBJ2-1|-
CASSLDPWAFNEQFF
>TRBV27|TRBJ1-5|-
CASSLRGGNNQPQHF
>TRBV6-1|TRBJ2-5|-
CASSETRETQYF
>TRBV9|TRBJ2-1|TRBD2
CASSPRSGSGANEQFF
>TRBV11-2|TRBJ2-1|-
CASSLQGHEQFF
>TRBV6-5|TRBJ1-3|-
CASSYSRGTSGNTIYF
>TRBV12-3/TRBV12-4|TRBJ1-5|-
CASTPGPNQPQHF
>TRBV10-3|TRBJ1-2|TRBD1
CAITDSPGTGHGYTF
>TRBV7-8|TRBJ2-1|TRBD1
CASSFRTGVYNEQFF
>TRBV7-2|TRBJ1-2|TRBD1
CASSLTGGEGWNYGYTF
>TRBV2|TRBJ2-6|TRBD2
CASSAASTRLAPSSGANVLTF
>TRBV6-2/TRBV6-3|TRBJ1-1|-
CASSSQGAITEAFF
>TRBV28|TRBJ2-7|-
CASNSRGPYEQYF
>TRBV7-8|TRBJ2-5|TRBD2
CASSLTSGSGGETQYF
>TRBV11-2|TRBJ2-5|TRBD2
CASSFSGTRETQYF